The present TCR beta chain was sequenced within a study of cytomegalovirus exposure and HLA in healthy donors. From germline, CDR1 is MDHEN and CDR2 SYDVKM. This CDR3 has 15 amino acids. This PCR relied on a set of 60 Vbeta primers and 13 Jbeta primers. The repertoire was sequenced with immunoSEQ multiplex PCR; TCRdb's copy has only in-frame clones and lacks some. The data show about 100,000 clones, under 80% seen once. Comment on this clone: One end of the junction varies from germline; a read error may be responsible.

The chain employs TRBV28 and TRBJ1-1; TRBD1 matches 9 bases. Specimen: PBMCs. This sequence was found in a man aged 50 to 60 in good health and CMV-seropositive. In DNA form, the CDR3 reads TGTGCCAGCAGTTTAGGGGGGACAGGGAACCCTGAAGCTTTCTTT. Its translation: CASSLGGTGNPEAFF.